This T cell receptor beta chain was sequenced for a study of T cell responses to AZD1222 COVID-19 vaccine (dated by TCRdb to the early 2020s). With regard to the full study: TCR sequencing covered approximately 230 trial participants: about 210 given two doses of AZD1222 and approximately 25 given two doses of MenACWY control vaccine. Enrollment into the trials was organized by age into subgroups of 18-55, 56-69 and 70-plus years, and those subgroups contained roughly 140, 27 and 60 TCR-sequenced participants, respectively.

Taken with the paper, the label for time point translates to: baseline before first vaccination. This specimen's treatment or condition label, interpreted: meningococcal conjugate vaccine given as trial control. Vaccinee samples came from UK trials COV001 and COV002, including a single-blind randomized controlled phase 2/3 trial of AZD1222 (ChAdOx1 nCoV-19) in healthy adults. For TCRbeta chain sequencing, PBMC samples were collected from trial participants at day 0 and at day 28 after the second dose. The V end loses 8 bases and the J end loses 11 bases, and a stretch of 21 bases separates them. CDR1 and CDR2, per the germline V gene, are MDHEN and SYDVKM. Reading from cysteine to phenylalanine, the CDR3 counts 13 amino acids. Only CDR3 DNA remains: 39 bases, in frame from the first base. The CDR3 regions of human TCRbeta chains were analyzed by immunosequencing. Per the original workflow: TCRs in the repertoires were matched against a reference library of SARS-CoV-2-specific TCRs that had been generated with the MIRA antigen-specificity platform. Breadth meant the fraction of unique TCRs that were SARS-CoV-2-associated, whereas depth meant the fraction of total T cells that were SARS-CoV-2-associated. Each spike-specific TCR was assigned to its reactive spike region and to a CD4 or CD8 class using the MIRA data. Log10-transformed breadth and depth values were compared by one-way ANOVA with Sidak's multiple comparisons tests. TCRdb carries this immuneACCESS record with in-frame sequences only. Its versions omit some clonotypes, under half of them owing to an unresolved V gene in the studies checked, with the rest unexplained. V and J calls and clone size are those listed in that table; D and trimming were worked out from the DNA. This sample comprises under 200,000 clones, around 87% of them detected only once. The top ten clones comprise 2.5% to 3% of the sample.

Remarks on this clone: Its antigen is currently not known. Per-base quality was not reported, and no clone a single base away is much larger than it.

What the work shows at the level of the full study, not this receptor alone: The 56-69-year group was small, and its depth increase did not reach significance, likely because of low power. A significant rise in spike-specific TCR breadth and depth was observed after two AZD1222 doses relative to day 0 and relative to MenACWY recipients. Conclusions about previously exposed vaccinees are limited because only six or seven AZD1222 recipients were SARS-CoV-2 seropositive at baseline. Participants were mostly white British and included more females than males, and it was suggested by the authors that clonal diversity may have been underestimated. The whole spike protein was spanned by vaccine-associated CD4 TCRs, and dominant responses were seen in regions 160-218 and 743-854. Reportedly, close to half of the unique spike-specific TCRs recognized epitopes lying outside the regions that are mutated in the B.1.351 and B.1.1.7 variants. Because no samples from the day 14 peak response were available, repertoires could be characterized only after the peak T cell response.

This receptor was obtained from an adult in good health. The input for sequencing was peripheral blood, taken on day 0 of MenACWY control vaccination. The rearranged segments are TRBV28 and TRBJ1-1, and TRBD1 may be the D gene, going by 6 matching bases. The bases are TGTGCCAGCTTTTCCGTGAGGGCAGGGGAGGCTTTCTTT. This yields the protein CASFSVRAGEAFF.